This is a list of T cell receptor beta chains from one sample in a study of T cells in narcolepsy. The table came from immunoSEQ multiplex PCR; TCRdb's copy has only in-frame clones and leaves some out. Of 26,000 or so clones in the sample, about 80% were seen once. Specimen: CD45RA- memory CD4+ T cells from PBMCs. The source is a human donor with narcolepsy. Both conserved end residues are part of each CDR3. A D gene is named only where the DNA matches it firmly. Only some rows state a clone size, as once, few, many or a class for expanded clones.

size | J | D | V | CDR3 | DNA
once | TRBJ2-3 | . | TRBV5-4 | CASSLGRNTDTQYF | TGTGCCAGCAGCTTGGGCCGGAACACAGATACGCAGTATTTT
. | TRBJ1-2 | TRBD1 | TRBV29-1 | CSVVPWTGEGYTF | TGCAGCGTTGTCCCATGGACAGGGGAGGGCTACACCTTC
. | TRBJ2-1 | . | TRBV6-6 | CASKYRSWDNNEQFF | TGTGCCAGCAAATACCGGTCGTGGGACAACAATGAGCAGTTCTTC
. | TRBJ1-4 | TRBD1 | TRBV9 | CASSLGGQDEKLFF | TGTGCCAGCAGCCTAGGGGGCCAAGATGAAAAACTGTTTTTT
. | TRBJ1-2 | . | TRBV5-5 | CASSLSQGRAYYGYTF | TGTGCCAGCAGCTTGAGTCAGGGGAGGGCCTACTATGGCTACACCTTC
. | TRBJ1-1 | . | TRBV10-3 | CAISESRGLTEAFF | TGTGCCATCAGTGAGTCGAGGGGTTTGACTGAAGCTTTCTTT
. | TRBJ2-7 | TRBD1 | TRBV5-1 | CASSGPGQNYEQYF | TGCGCCAGCAGCGGGCCGGGACAGAACTACGAGCAGTACTTC
. | TRBJ1-1 | . | TRBV30 | CAWSAPSPEAFF | TGTGCCTGGAGTGCCCCGAGCCCTGAAGCTTTCTTT
. | TRBJ1-2 | . | TRBV4-1 | CASSQQGYRPGEGYTF | TGCGCCAGCAGCCAACAAGGTTATCGTCCCGGGGAGGGCTACACCTTC
. | TRBJ2-1 | . | TRBV20-1 | CSARGDNEQFF | TGCAGTGCACGAGGCGACAATGAGCAGTTCTTC
. | TRBJ2-1 | . | TRBV6-5 | CASIGGNEQFF | TGTGCCAGCATCGGGGGCAATGAGCAGTTCTTC
. | TRBJ1-1 | . | TRBV6-1 | CASSVGPTMNTEAFF | TGTGCCAGCAGTGTAGGGCCGACCATGAACACTGAAGCTTTCTTT
. | TRBJ1-6 | . | TRBV2 | CASRGDANNSPLHF | TGTGCCAGCAGAGGAGACGCCAATAATTCACCCCTCCACTTT
once | TRBJ1-4 | . | TRBV5-6 | CASSVAGATNEKLFF | TGTGCCAGCAGCGTTGCAGGGGCAACTAATGAAAAACTGTTTTTT
few | TRBJ2-2 | . | TRBV5-1 | CASRRQEGSELFF | TGCGCCAGCAGAAGACAAGAGGGGTCGGAGCTGTTTTTT
few | TRBJ2-5 | TRBD1 | TRBV5-1 | CARGTVKWETQYF | TGCGCCAGGGGGACAGTGAAGTGGGAGACCCAGTACTTC
. | TRBJ1-5 | TRBD1 | TRBV11-2 | CASSQGTAPGRPQHF | TGTGCCAGCAGCCAAGGGACAGCCCCCGGACGGCCCCAGCATTTT
. | TRBJ2-1 | . | TRBV7-6 | CASSLDPGWGNEQFF | TGTGCCAGCAGCTTAGATCCGGGGTGGGGCAATGAGCAGTTCTTC
. | TRBJ1-1 | . | TRBV7-9 | CASSSRQATLAEAFF | TGTGCCAGCAGCTCCCGACAGGCAACGTTGGCTGAAGCTTTCTTT
. | TRBJ2-7 | . | TRBV5-6 | CASSLLALDEQYF | TGTGCCAGCAGCTTGCTAGCGTTGGACGAGCAGTACTTC
. | TRBJ1-4 | . | TRBV7-8 | CASTPWRGLNEKLFF | TGTGCCAGCACCCCCTGGAGGGGCCTTAATGAAAAACTGTTTTTT
few | TRBJ1-1 | TRBD1 | TRBV12-5 | CASGRATGGMTEAFF | TGTGCTAGTGGTAGGGCAACAGGGGGTATGACTGAAGCTTTCTTT
. | TRBJ2-7 | TRBD2 | TRBV7-2 | CASRSGTMSYEQYF | TGTGCCAGCAGATCCGGGACTATGTCCTACGAGCAGTACTTC
. | TRBJ2-5 | TRBD2 | TRBV11-3 | CASSLGTSGGTGKQETQYF | TGTGCCAGCAGCTTAGGGACTAGCGGGGGGACTGGGAAACAAGAGACCCAGTACTTC
. | TRBJ1-5 | . | TRBV5-5 | CASSLGGAGQPQHF | TGTGCCAGCAGCTTGGGGGGGGCCGGGCAGCCCCAGCATTTT
once | TRBJ2-7 | . | TRBV29-1 | CSVEGTSYEQYF | TGCAGCGTTGAGGGGACCTCCTACGAGCAGTACTTC
. | TRBJ1-2 | . | TRBV19 | CASRANDSPLIYGYTF | TGTGCCAGTAGGGCGAACGACAGCCCTCTCATCTATGGCTACACCTTC
once | TRBJ2-1 | TRBD1 | TRBV4-2 | CASSQDGTENNEQFF | TGTGCCAGCAGCCAGGACGGGACAGAAAACAATGAGCAGTTCTTC
. | TRBJ1-4 | TRBD1 | TRBV6-5 | CASSYSTGNEKLFF | TGTGCCAGCAGTTACTCGACAGGGAATGAAAAACTGTTTTTT
. | TRBJ1-4 | . | TRBV7-9 | CASSPTRGGGEKLFF | TGTGCCAGCAGCCCAACAAGGGGCGGCGGTGAAAAACTGTTTTTT
. | TRBJ2-3 | . | TRBV12-5 | CASGLVWGGASDTQYF | TGTGCTAGTGGTTTGGTCTGGGGGGGGGCTTCAGATACGCAGTATTTT
. | TRBJ1-3 | . | TRBV30 | CAWSMGALSGNTIYF | TGTGCCTGGAGTATGGGGGCGCTCTCTGGAAACACCATATATTTT
. | TRBJ1-5 | . | TRBV11-2 | CASSDSGSSNQPQHF | TGTGCCAGCAGCGATTCCGGGTCTAGCAATCAGCCCCAGCATTTT
. | TRBJ1-2 | . | TRBV30 | CAWSPGDERGYTF | TGTGCCTGGAGTCCAGGGGACGAACGGGGCTACACCTTC
. | TRBJ2-5 | . | TRBV7-9 | CASSLFLDLETQYF | TGTGCCAGCAGCTTATTTTTGGATCTAGAGACCCAGTACTTC
once | TRBJ2-1 | . | TRBV10-2 | CASSESRGRLPPNNEQFF | TGCGCCAGCAGTGAGTCTAGGGGCCGACTCCCGCCTAACAATGAGCAGTTCTTC
. | TRBJ1-5 | . | TRBV7-3 | CASSNRGNQPQHF | TGTGCCAGCAGCAATCGGGGTAATCAGCCCCAGCATTTT
. | TRBJ2-1 | . | TRBV9 | CASSVGYSSYNEQFF | TGTGCCAGCAGCGTAGGTTATAGCTCCTACAATGAGCAGTTCTTC
. | TRBJ1-3 | . | TRBV27 | CASSLSPQPSGNTIYF | TGTGCCAGCAGTTTATCCCCCCAACCCTCTGGAAACACCATATATTTT
. | TRBJ1-4 | . | TRBV7-2 | CASSISGTTNEKLFF | TGTGCCAGCAGCATCTCAGGGACAACTAATGAAAAACTGTTTTTT
. | TRBJ2-1 | TRBD1 | TRBV10-2 | CASKDRGSYNEQFF | TGCGCCAGCAAAGACAGGGGGTCCTACAATGAGCAGTTCTTC
. | TRBJ2-1 | . | TRBV13 | CASSIFSPAGLHYGQFF | TGTGCCAGCAGCATCTTTAGCCCGGCGGGACTCCATTACGGGCAGTTCTTC
. | TRBJ1-1 | . | TRBV2 | CASSDILKQGNTEAFF | TGTGCCAGCAGTGACATTCTTAAGCAGGGGAACACTGAAGCTTTCTTT
. | TRBJ2-5 | TRBD1 | TRBV2 | CASRKITGVETQYF | TGTGCCAGCAGGAAAATAACAGGGGTAGAGACCCAGTACTTC
. | TRBJ1-5 | . | TRBV7-2 | CASSLEAGRQPQHF | TGTGCCAGCAGCTTAGAGGCAGGGCGGCAGCCCCAGCATTTT
. | TRBJ1-5 | TRBD1 | TRBV6-4 | CASSLTGKDQPQHF | TGTGCCAGCAGTTTGACAGGGAAGGATCAGCCCCAGCATTTT
few | TRBJ2-7 | . | TRBV5-8 | CASSGTGPHF | TGTGCCAGCAGTGGAACAGGGCCCCACTTC
. | TRBJ2-2 | TRBD1 | TRBV5-4 | CASSLGGQGGTGELFF | TGTGCCAGCAGCTTGGGGGGACAGGGTGGGACCGGGGAGCTGTTTTTT
. | TRBJ1-5 | TRBD1 | TRBV27 | CASRLNTGGAAQPQHF | TGTGCCAGCAGACTTAATACAGGGGGCGCGGCTCAGCCCCAGCATTTT
. | TRBJ1-6 | . | TRBV9 | CASSVRDGSPLHF | TGTGCCAGCAGCGTTAGGGACGGGTCACCCCTCCACTTT
once | TRBJ2-7 | TRBD1 | TRBV6-1 | CASSRGGQGPYEQYF | TGTGCCAGCAGTAGAGGGGGACAGGGGCCTTACGAGCAGTACTTC
. | TRBJ1-1 | . | TRBV14 | CASSQDWWSAFF | TGTGCCAGCAGCCAAGATTGGTGGAGTGCTTTCTTT
. | TRBJ2-5 | . | TRBV7-9 | CASSSETQYF | TGTGCCAGCAGCTCCGAGACCCAGTACTTC
. | TRBJ1-5 | . | TRBV29-1 | CSVPGGPPPIPDQPQHF | TGCAGCGTTCCGGGAGGCCCCCCCCCTATACCGGATCAGCCCCAGCATTTT